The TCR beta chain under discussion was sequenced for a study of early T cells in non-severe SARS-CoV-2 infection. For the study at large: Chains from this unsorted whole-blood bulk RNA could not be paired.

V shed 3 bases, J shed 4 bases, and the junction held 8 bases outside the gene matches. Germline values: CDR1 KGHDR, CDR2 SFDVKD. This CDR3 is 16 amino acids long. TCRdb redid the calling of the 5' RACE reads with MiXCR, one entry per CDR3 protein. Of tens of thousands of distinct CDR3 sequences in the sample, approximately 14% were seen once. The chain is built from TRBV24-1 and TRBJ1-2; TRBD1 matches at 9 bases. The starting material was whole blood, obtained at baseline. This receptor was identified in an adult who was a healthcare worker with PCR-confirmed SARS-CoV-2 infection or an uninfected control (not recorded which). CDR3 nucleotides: TGTGCCACCAGTGATCCGACGGGGACAGGGCTCTATGGCTACACCTTC. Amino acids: CATSDPTGTGLYGYTF.